These 28 T cell receptor beta chains were sequenced from one sample in a study of T-cell reconstitution after alpha-beta-depleted transplantation in children. A library of TCRbeta sequences, prepared with unique molecular identifiers, was generated. TCRdb recomputed calls from the PCR reads with MiXCR, one row per CDR3 protein. The profile shows over 300,000 distinct CDR3 sequences, over 9% of them singletons. The sample was PBMCs from the stem cell graft donor, taken from the stem cell graft. These receptors were obtained from a human donor who donated a stem cell graft to a child with acute lymphoblastic leukemia.

The chain recombines TRBV20-1 with TRBJ1-5; possibly TRBD1 for D (6 bases). V was pared by 5 bases and J by 1 base, with 12 bases between. The CDR3 is made up of 14 amino acids. Per germline, CDR1 DFQATT and CDR2 SNEGSKA (reference sequence). The CDR3 coding sequence is TGCAGTGCTCGGAGGCAGGGGAGCAATCAGCCCCAGCATTTT. As protein: CSARRQGSNQPQHF.

This clonotype was counted ten times or more. The chain is built from TRBV5-1 and TRBJ1-1, with a possible D match to TRBD1 (6 bases). The CDR3 covers 13 residues. The V gene's germline CDR1 is SGHRS and CDR2 YFSETQ. V lost 4 bases to trimming and J lost 4 bases, with 11 bases between them. CDR3 DNA: TGCGCCAGCAGCCCCGAGACAGGCACTGAAGCTTTCTTT. It is translated as CASSPETGTEAFF.

The V gene is TRBV20-1, the J gene TRBJ2-7; tentatively, D is TRBD2 (6 bases). This CDR3 region has 16 residues. Between the trimmed V and J ends, which lost 1 base and 1 base, there was a span of 17 bases. Germline V gives CDR1 DFQATT, CDR2 SNEGSKA (reference sequence). The CDR3 sequence: CSARVMEGPQSYEQYF. As DNA, the CDR3 is TGCAGTGCTAGAGTGATGGAGGGCCCTCAATCCTACGAGCAGTACTTC.

This clonotype was recorded a few times. The gene calls are TRBV7-2 and TRBJ2-3, with D hard to call. The germline gives CDR1 SGHTA, CDR2 FQGNSA. Trimming cost V 1 base and J 5 bases, with 13 bases left between them. CDR3 length equals 15 residues. CDR3 sequence reads: CASSLVGDIGDTQYF. For the CDR3, the DNA is TGTGCCAGCAGCTTAGTGGGTGACATCGGAGATACGCAGTATTTT.

V gene TRBV6-1 combines with J gene TRBJ2-3; D might be TRBD2 (6 bases). The CDR3 extends over 13 amino acids. The germline V and J ends were trimmed by 6 bases and 2 bases, with 9 bases remaining between them. Germline loops: CDR1 MNHNS, CDR2 SASEGT. This CDR3 is CASSGGFTDTQYF. The CDR3 nucleotides read TGTGCCAGCAGCGGGGGTTTCACAGATACGCAGTATTTT.

The chain employs TRBV5-6 and TRBJ2-1, with D perhaps matching TRBD1 or TRBD2 (5 bases each). The CDR3 is made up of 16 amino acids. Germline lookup yields CDR1 SGHDT and CDR2 YYEEEE. Between the trimmed V and J ends, which lost 4 bases and 0 bases, there was a span of 14 bases. The CDR3 loop reads CASSMGPGSSYNEQFF. The CDR3 DNA sequence: TGTGCCAGCAGCATGGGGCCGGGGAGCTCCTACAATGAGCAGTTCTTC.

The rearrangement links TRBV6-5 to TRBJ2-7, with 9 bases that match TRBD2. The V gene's germline CDR1 is MNHEY and CDR2 SVGAGI. Trimming took 2 bases from V and 5 from J; bases not matched to a gene: 4. This CDR3 comprises 14 residues. CDR3 in amino acids: CASSYRSGSHEQYF. The CDR3 coding sequence is TGTGCCAGCAGTTACCGTAGCGGGAGCCACGAGCAGTACTTC.

This clonotype has only a few counts. This chain uses TRBV10-3 with TRBJ2-1; D may correspond to TRBD1 or TRBD2 (5 bases each). Germline values: CDR1 ENHRY, CDR2 SYGVKD. With 10 bases removed from V and 9 bases from J, the gap between germline ends came to 16 bases. The CDR3 has 12 amino acids. Here the CDR3 DNA reads TGTGCCAGCGAGGGGTCCTCGGGTGAGCAGTTCTTC. Protein: CASEGSSGEQFF.

There are many counts of this clonotype. DNA of the CDR3: TGCGCCAGCAGCTTGGCCGGAGGCTACGGAGAGCAGTACTTC. This gives the protein CASSLAGGYGEQYF. This rearrangement joins TRBV5-1 to TRBJ2-7; TRBD2 might be the D (5 bases). Germline loops: CDR1 SGHRS, CDR2 YFSETQ. The CDR3 extends over 14 amino acids. Trimming removed 0 bases from V and 7 bases from J, with 14 bases in between.

This clonotype was recorded once. This chain uses TRBV4-3 with TRBJ2-1; D gene uncertain. The germline V and J ends were trimmed by 0 bases and 0 bases, with 9 bases remaining between them. CDR1 and CDR2 (germline): LGHNA, YSLEER. The CDR3 covers 16 residues. This CDR3 reads CASSQDQPSSYNEQFF. Here the CDR3 DNA reads TGCGCCAGCAGCCAAGATCAGCCCAGCTCCTACAATGAGCAGTTCTTC.

The chain couples TRBV20-1 to TRBJ2-1, with D perhaps TRBD1 (5 bases). There are 13 residues in the CDR3. Germline CDR1 reads DFQATT; CDR2 reads SNEGSKA (reference sequence). V lost 1 base to trimming and J lost 7 bases, with 11 bases between them. CDR3 amino acids: CSARGQRRNEQFF. The CDR3 DNA follows: TGCAGTGCTAGAGGACAGCGAAGGAATGAGCAGTTCTTC.

V usage is TRBV11-1 and J usage is TRBJ2-3; 12 bases map to TRBD2. The germline V gene has CDR1 SGHAT and CDR2 FQDESV (reference sequence). Trimming cost V 2 bases and J 4 bases; bases outside gene matches: 13. This CDR3 is built from 19 residues. In nucleotides, the CDR3 is TGTGCCAGCAGCTTAAGGGGACTAGCGGGCCCGGGGGGCGCAGATACGCAGTATTTT. Residues: CASSLRGLAGPGGADTQYF.

The chain employs TRBV27 and TRBJ1-1; D is ambiguous. V gave up 6 bases and J gave up 1 base, with 12 bases separating them. Germline V gene sequence: CDR1 MNHEY, CDR2 SMNVEV (reference sequence). The CDR3 runs 14 residues. The CDR3 region has the DNA TGTGCCAGCAGAACCGGGAACCCGAACACTGAAGCTTTCTTT. This sequence encodes CASRTGNPNTEAFF.

This clonotype was observed many times. The chain recombines TRBV20-1 with TRBJ1-1; unclear D gene. V was trimmed by 5 bases and J by 4 bases, leaving 17 bases between them. This CDR3 region has 14 residues. Germline V lookup: CDR1 DFQATT, CDR2 SNEGSKA (reference sequence). The chain's CDR3 is CSAPRGGVGTEAFF. The CDR3 DNA is TGCAGTGCTCCCCGCGGTGGGGTGGGCACTGAAGCTTTCTTT.

This clonotype turned up a few times. This chain links TRBV29-1 with TRBJ2-3; 7 nucleotides line up with TRBD1. Looked up from germline, CDR1 is SQVTM and CDR2 is ANQGSEA. This CDR3 spans 16 amino acids. The trim removed 1 base at V and 4 bases at J, leaving 11 bases unmatched. For the CDR3, the DNA is TGCAGCGTTGAAGGTTTCCCGGACAGGTCCGCAGATACGCAGTATTTT. Translating it yields CSVEGFPDRSADTQYF.

V usage is TRBV27 and J usage is TRBJ2-2; no firm D call. Germline V lookup: CDR1 MNHEY, CDR2 SMNVEV (reference sequence). This CDR3 contains 16 residues. The germline V and J ends were trimmed by 6 bases and 2 bases, with 16 bases remaining between them. CDR3 nucleotide sequence: TGTGCCAGCAGGGCGTTTAGCAGGAAAAACACCGGGGAGCTGTTTTTT. Its translation: CASRAFSRKNTGELFF.

This clonotype was counted only a few times. V gene TRBV7-8 combines with J gene TRBJ2-7; 8 bases agree with TRBD1. Germline values: CDR1 SGHVS, CDR2 FQNEAQ. Unmatched junction bases numbered 13, after V lost 6 bases and J lost 3 bases. The CDR3 loop spans 16 amino acids. The CDR3 DNA follows: TGTGCCAGCAGTTACCAGGGGGCGCGCGACTACTACGAGCAGTACTTC. It translates to CASSYQGARDYYEQYF.

The genes are TRBV20-1 and TRBJ2-1, with 9 bases lining up with TRBD2. CDR1 is DFQATT and CDR2 is SNEGSKA in the germline V gene (reference sequence). CDR3 length: 15 amino acids. Trimming took 7 bases from V and 7 from J; bases not matched to a gene: 14. The CDR3 DNA follows: TGCAGTGGGGACATCCCGGGACTAGCAAGGAATGAGCAGTTCTTC. Translation gives CSGDIPGLARNEQFF.

This clonotype was counted ten times or more. The chain joins TRBV20-1 to TRBJ2-1; D is uncertain. The CDR3 runs to 13 residues. The germline CDR1 and CDR2 sequences are DFQATT and SNEGSKA (reference sequence). V shed 4 bases and J shed 0 bases, with 7 bases lying between them. DNA for the CDR3: TGCAGTGCTACTTCAAGCTCCTACAATGAGCAGTTCTTC. This codes for CSATSSSYNEQFF.

This clonotype was detected only a few times. The CDR3: CASSWDPGGRIDTQYF. CDR3 sequence (DNA): TGTGCCAGCAGTTGGGACCCCGGCGGGAGGATAGATACGCAGTATTTT. This rearrangement joins TRBV6-5 to TRBJ2-3; 8 nucleotides line up with TRBD2. The V segment lost 4 bases and the J segment 5 bases; nucleotides outside the gene matches: 11. Germline CDR1 and CDR2: MNHEY and SVGAGI. The CDR3 consists of 16 residues.

The chain joins TRBV5-1 to TRBJ1-4; 9 bases are shared with TRBD1. The trim removed 0 bases at V and 7 bases at J, leaving 7 bases unmatched. From germline, CDR1 is SGHRS and CDR2 YFSETQ. The CDR3 runs 16 residues. Written as DNA, the CDR3 is TGCGCCAGCAGCTTGGAACCAACAGGGGGCGGTGAAAAACTGTTTTTT. Translated: CASSLEPTGGGEKLFF.

The chain has TRBV30 and TRBJ2-7; the D is unclear. The V end was cut by 5 bases, the J end by 0 bases, with 5 bases between. This CDR3 contains 11 residues. Germline values: CDR1 GTSNPN, CDR2 SVGIG (reference sequence). The CDR3 bases are TGTGCCTGGTCGGGCTCCTACGAGCAGTACTTC. Amino acids: CAWSGSYEQYF. The variable domain in full, completed from reference TRBV30 and TRBJ2-7, reads SQTIHQWPATLVQPVGSPLSLECTVEGTSNPNLYWYRQAAGRGLQLLFYSVGIGQISSEVPQNLSASRPQDRQFILSSKKLLLSDSGFYLCAWSGSYEQYFGPGTRLTVT.

The sample holds a few counts of this clonotype. The J gene is TRBJ2-1, the V gene TRBV25-1; 7 nucleotides agree with TRBD1. Per the germline V gene, CDR1 is MGHDK and CDR2 is SYGVNS. The V segment lost 4 bases and the J segment 3 bases; nucleotides outside the gene matches: 3. The CDR3 is 14 residues long. The chain's CDR3 is CASSGRGYYNEQFF. The CDR3 bases are TGTGCCAGCAGTGGCAGGGGGTACTACAATGAGCAGTTCTTC.

This clonotype was observed a handful of times. This sequence joins TRBV3-1 and TRBJ2-7; no firm D call. CDR3 length: 16 residues. Per germline, CDR1 LGHDT and CDR2 YNNKEL (reference sequence). V was clipped by 4 bases and J by 6 bases, with 22 bases between them. The CDR3 is CASSPGPSVTPGEQYF. The CDR3 nucleotides read TGTGCCAGCAGCCCCGGACCGAGCGTCACGCCGGGCGAGCAGTACTTC.

This clonotype has more than one count but fewer than ten. The chain carries TRBV10-3 and TRBJ1-6; TRBD1 agrees at 9 bases. V shed 2 bases and J 11 bases; nucleotides not matched to a gene: 7. Germline V gives CDR1 ENHRY, CDR2 SYGVKD. CDR3 size: 15 residues. The CDR3 protein is CAISEGQGNVAPLHF. CDR3 nucleotides: TGTGCCATCAGTGAGGGACAGGGGAACGTGGCACCCCTCCACTTT.

V is TRBV7-2 and J is TRBJ2-7, with 12 bases aligning to TRBD1. Germline values: CDR1 SGHTA, CDR2 FQGNSA. Losses at the gene ends were 1 base for V and 7 bases for J; bases not matched to a gene: 8. The CDR3 extends over 16 amino acids. CDR3 sequence reads: CASSLGDRGRGWEQYF. The CDR3, as DNA: TGTGCCAGCAGCTTAGGGGACAGGGGGCGCGGGTGGGAGCAGTACTTC. Using reference TRBV7-2 and TRBJ2-7 for the parts outside the CDR3, the full variable domain is GAGVSQSPSNKVTEKGKDVELRCDPISGHTALYWYRQSLGQGLEFLIYFQGNSAPDKSGLPSDRFSAERTGGSVSTLTIQRTQQEDSAVYLCASSLGDRGRGWEQYFGPGTRLTVT.

The table lists this clonotype with a few counts. This chain joins TRBV6-7 and TRBJ1-5; the match to TRBD1 covers 9 bases. TRBV6-7 is an ORF, and what it does is uncertain. The CDR3 loop spans 15 amino acids. J lost 4 bases, V lost 8 bases, and 9 bases had no gene match. The CDR3 region has the DNA TGTGCCAGCCGACCACAGGGGGCGCGGAATCAGCCCCAGCATTTT. Translation: CASRPQGARNQPQHF.

This clonotype was detected only a few times. The chain uses TRBV7-9 and TRBJ2-5; D is possibly TRBD1 or TRBD2 (6 bases each). This CDR3 is 15 amino acids long. Germline CDR1 and CDR2: SEHNR and FQNEAQ (reference sequence). The ends were cut back, 5 bases at V and 6 bases at J, with 19 bases in the middle. Here the CDR3 reads CASSLVARGVKTQYF. The DNA for the CDR3 is TGTGCCAGCAGCCTCGTCGCGAGGGGGGTAAAGACCCAGTACTTC.